A selection of T cell receptor beta chains follows, all from one sample in a study of T cell responses to AZD1222 COVID-19 vaccine. Data came from immunoSEQ multiplex PCR; TCRdb stores just in-frame clones and leaves some out. The profile shows 150,000 to 200,000 clones, around 89% of them singletons. Sample: peripheral blood, taken on day 0 of AZD1222 vaccination. These receptor sequences come from an adult in good health. Both conserved end residues are part of each CDR3. A D gene is named only where the DNA matches it firmly. Rows may omit the clone size; those that give it use once, few, many or a size class.

v_call	clone_size	d_call	j_call	cdr3_aa	cdr3_nt
TRBV2	once	TRBD1	TRBJ2-1	CASRGTGSSYNEQFF	TGTGCCAGCAGAGGGACAGGGAGTTCCTACAATGAGCAGTTCTTC
TRBV10-3	few	TRBD1	TRBJ1-3	CAISADRAISGNTIYF	TGTGCCATCAGTGCAGACAGGGCCATCTCTGGAAACACCATATATTTT
TRBV29-1	.	.	TRBJ1-3	CSAARDSSPGNTIYF	TGCAGCGCAGCGAGGGATTCCTCTCCGGGAAACACCATATATTTT
TRBV9	.	TRBD2	TRBJ2-2	CASSAGLAGGPNGELFF	TGTGCCAGCAGCGCGGGACTAGCGGGGGGGCCCAACGGGGAGCTGTTTTTT
TRBV5-6	.	.	TRBJ2-6	CASSLPDSGANVLTF	TGTGCCAGCAGCTTGCCAGACTCTGGGGCCAACGTCCTGACTTTC
TRBV10-3	.	TRBD1	TRBJ2-3	CAIRDRGAADTQYF	TGTGCCATCAGGGACAGGGGTGCCGCAGATACGCAGTATTTT
TRBV5-1	.	.	TRBJ2-5	CASSLVGQETQYF	TGCGCCAGCAGCTTGGTTGGCCAAGAGACCCAGTACTTC
TRBV10-3	.	TRBD2	TRBJ2-3	CAIRSGGPTDTQYF	TGTGCCATCAGGAGCGGGGGGCCCACAGATACGCAGTATTTT
TRBV5-4	few	.	TRBJ2-6	CASSLAGRVSVEANVLTF	TGTGCCAGCAGCTTGGCGGGCAGGGTTAGCGTGGAGGCCAACGTCCTGACTTTC
TRBV6-2/TRBV6-3	.	TRBD1	TRBJ1-2	CASSKGQGSGYTF	TGTGCCAGCAGCAAAGGACAGGGATCCGGCTACACCTTC
TRBV5-1	.	.	TRBJ1-5	CASSSDQNQPQHF	TGCGCCAGCAGCTCGGATCAGAATCAGCCCCAGCATTTT
TRBV9	.	.	TRBJ1-4	CASSVGAGVDEKLFF	TGTGCCAGCAGCGTAGGGGCAGGGGTTGATGAAAAACTGTTTTTT
TRBV28	.	.	TRBJ1-5	CASSLRGSRDLNQPQHF	TGTGCCAGCAGTTTACGGGGGTCCAGGGATCTCAATCAGCCCCAGCATTTT
TRBV9	.	.	TRBJ1-5	CASSQSGAYQPQHF	TGTGCCAGCAGCCAAAGTGGCGCATATCAGCCCCAGCATTTT
TRBV13	.	.	TRBJ2-1	CASSPGKDYNEQFF	TGTGCCAGCAGCCCGGGGAAAGATTACAATGAGCAGTTCTTC
TRBV27	few	TRBD1	TRBJ1-1	CASSPQGLNTEAFF	TGTGCCAGCAGCCCACAGGGGCTGAACACTGAAGCTTTCTTT
TRBV6-2/TRBV6-3	.	.	TRBJ1-4	CASSPPIRSTNEKLFF	TGTGCCAGCAGTCCCCCGATTCGGTCAACTAATGAAAAACTGTTTTTT
TRBV11-3	once	.	TRBJ2-5	CASSLGGQETQYF	TGTGCCAGCAGCTTGGGCGGGCAGGAGACCCAGTACTTC
TRBV5-1	.	.	TRBJ2-6	CASSLVQQGSGANVLTF	TGCGCCAGCAGCTTGGTCCAACAGGGATCTGGGGCCAACGTCCTGACTTTC
TRBV3-1/TRBV3-2	.	.	TRBJ1-6	CASSRAPTGKDSPLHF	TGTGCCAGCAGCCGCGCCCCTACAGGGAAAGACTCACCCCTCCACTTT
TRBV5-4	once	.	TRBJ1-5	CASSARDSNQPQHF	TGTGCCAGCAGCGCACGGGACAGCAATCAGCCCCAGCATTTT
TRBV6-5	once	.	TRBJ1-1	CASSSANTEAFF	TGTGCCAGCAGTTCGGCCAACACTGAAGCTTTCTTT
TRBV20-1	.	.	TRBJ1-2	CSAKQGSLSTF	TGCAGTGCTAAACAGGGCTCGCTCTCAACCTTC
TRBV27	.	.	TRBJ2-3	CASSLMDESTDTQYF	TGTGCCAGCAGTTTAATGGACGAGAGCACAGATACGCAGTATTTT
TRBV24-1	.	.	TRBJ2-3	CATSDPGSQGGTDTQYF	TGTGCCACCAGTGACCCCGGATCGCAGGGAGGAACAGATACGCAGTATTTT
TRBV6-1	.	TRBD2	TRBJ2-1	CASSGRTSGGASSNEQFF	TGTGCCAGCAGTGGCCGGACTAGCGGGGGGGCCAGTAGCAATGAGCAGTTCTTC
TRBV4-1	.	.	TRBJ1-2	CASSQDPGTMSGYTF	TGCGCCAGCAGCCAAGATCCGGGCACCATGAGTGGCTACACCTTC
TRBV29-1	once	.	TRBJ2-5	CSVEDPPSETQYF	TGCAGCGTTGAAGATCCCCCTTCGGAGACCCAGTACTTC
TRBV3-1/TRBV3-2	.	.	TRBJ1-5	CASSVGGPSNQPQHF	TGTGCCAGCAGCGTTGGAGGGCCTAGCAATCAGCCCCAGCATTTT
TRBV12-3/TRBV12-4	.	.	TRBJ1-1	CASTLEGWTEAFF	TGTGCCAGCACACTGGAGGGGTGGACTGAAGCTTTCTTT
TRBV19	.	.	TRBJ1-5	CASPDIYSRANSNQPQHF	TGTGCCAGCCCCGACATTTACAGCAGGGCTAATAGCAATCAGCCCCAGCATTTT
TRBV6-2/TRBV6-3	.	.	TRBJ1-1	CASSYGGATEAFF	TGTGCCAGCAGTTACGGGGGGGCCACTGAAGCTTTCTTT
TRBV2	.	TRBD2	TRBJ2-5	CASRAGTSGVSVTQYF	TGTGCCAGCAGGGCAGGGACTAGCGGGGTTTCCGTGACCCAGTACTTC
TRBV7-8	.	.	TRBJ2-3	CASSLGPRQSTDTQYF	TGTGCCAGCAGCTTAGGGCCCCGACAGAGCACAGATACGCAGTATTTT